Reported below is one T cell receptor beta chain. This sample is part of a study of blood T cell repertoires in COVID-19. Study context: There were acute and convalescent COVID-19 samples, and they came from the United States, Italy and Spain. T cells, B-cell-depleted T cells, or PBMCs provided the cDNA or gDNA that served as material.

As originally analysed: Quantification of nucleated cells was approximated via reference gene primer amplification. Sequenced by immunoSEQ multiplex PCR; TCRdb stores in-frame clones only, minus some. The V and J calls and clone size were taken over from that table, and D and trimming were inferred from the DNA. The repertoire includes under 250,000 clones, about four fifths of them detected once, and approximately 4% sits in the top ten. Germline CDR1 and CDR2: LGHNA and YSLEER. Trimming left V 2 bases short and J 5 bases short, with 9 bases between. The CDR3 loop spans 13 amino acids. The source material was peripheral blood. The chain joins TRBV4-3 to TRBJ1-1, with D perhaps matching TRBD1 (6 bases). The sequence was collected from a man aged 45 to 65 with active or convalescent COVID-19. The CDR3 reads CASSQTGNTEAFF. CDR3 sequence (DNA): TGCGCCAGCAGCCAAACAGGGAATACTGAAGCTTTCTTT.